The entry that follows covers one T cell receptor beta chain sequence. Sequencing was performed with immunoSEQ multiplex PCR; in TCRdb, only in-frame clones are kept and a portion is missing. The sample lists about 200,000 clones; around 84% were seen once. The sample originates from a study of blood T cell repertoires in COVID-19. The CDR3 consists of 14 residues. Looked up from germline, CDR1 is MNHNS and CDR2 is SASEGT. Trimming at V came to 0 bases and at J to 7 bases, leaving 5 bases not matched to a gene. The source of this sequence is a man aged 45 to 65 with acute or convalescent COVID-19. The sequenced sample was peripheral blood. The rearrangement links TRBV6-1 to TRBJ1-2; 7 bases fit TRBD1. This CDR3 reads CASSEATGVRGYTF. For the CDR3, the DNA is TGTGCCAGCAGTGAAGCCACAGGGGTACGTGGCTACACCTTC.